Listed here are 15 T cell receptor beta chains from one sample, sequenced in a study of response to subunit inactivated influenza vaccine. TCRdb redid the calling of the RT-PCR reads with MiXCR, one entry per CDR3 protein. Of 450,000 to 700,000 distinct CDR3 sequences listed, approximately 15% are singletons. The starting material was PBMCs from blood, obtained 11 to 12 days after vaccination. Receptors were obtained from a man between 50 and 59 years old who received an inactivated influenza vaccine.

The chain employs TRBV25-1 and TRBJ2-1; maybe TRBD2 (6 bases). Trimming removed 0 bases from V and 14 bases from J, with 14 bases in between. Germline V CDR1 and CDR2: MGHDK, SYGVNS. The CDR3 sequence is 13 residues long. The CDR3 sequence is CASSEYNPGVKFF. DNA for the CDR3: TGTGCCAGCAGTGAATATAATCCGGGAGTGAAGTTCTTC. Filled out from reference TRBV25-1 and TRBJ2-1, the complete variable domain reads EADIYQTPRYLVIGTGKKITLECSQTMGHDKMYWYQQDPGMELHLIHYSYGVNSTEKGDLSSESTVSRIRTEHFPLTLESARPSHTSQYLCASSEYNPGVKFFGPGTRLTVL.

Here the CDR3 DNA reads TGTGCCAGCAGCCCGGACAGGGGGTCCTACTTTGAAGCTTTCTTT. Translating it yields CASSPDRGSYFEAFF. The chain links TRBV5-4 to TRBJ1-1; 10 nucleotides agree with TRBD1. Per germline, CDR1 SGHNT and CDR2 YYREEE (reference sequence). V was pared by 4 bases and J by 7 bases, with 10 bases of the junction left unmatched. The CDR3 runs to 15 residues. Drawing the rest from reference TRBV5-4 and TRBJ1-1, the complete variable domain is ETGVTQSPTHLIKTRGQQVTLRCSSQSGHNTVSWYQQALGQGPQFIFQYYREEENGRGNFPPRFSGLQFPNYSSELNVNALELDDSALYLCASSPDRGSYFEAFFGQGTRLTVV.

A few counts support this clonotype. The rearrangement joins TRBV4-2 to TRBJ2-3, with 8 bases matching TRBD2. V lost 3 bases and J lost 1; bases outside the gene matches: 9. Per the germline V gene, CDR1 is LGHNA and CDR2 is YNFKEQ. The CDR3 contains 17 residues. CDR3: CASSHASGRGGTDTQYF. The CDR3 region has the DNA TGTGCCAGCAGCCATGCCAGCGGGCGGGGGGGCACAGATACGCAGTATTTT.

The chain couples TRBV5-1 to TRBJ1-1, with D hard to call. The CDR3 has 11 residues. V was clipped by 1 base and J by 7 bases, with 5 bases between them. Germline V gene sequence: CDR1 SGHRS, CDR2 YFSETQ. CDR3 in DNA: TGCGCCAGCAGCTTGCTGGATGAAGCTTTCTTT. It yields the protein CASSLLDEAFF. The whole variable domain, filled in from reference TRBV5-1 and TRBJ1-1, reads KAGVTQTPRYLIKTRGQQVTLSCSPISGHRSVSWYQQTPGQGLQFLFEYFSETQRNKGNFPGRFSGRQFSNSRSEMNVSTLELGDSALYLCASSLLDEAFFGQGTRLTVV.

This clonotype was seen at least ten times. The rearrangement uses TRBV15 and TRBJ2-1; 8 bases match TRBD2. Germline V gene lookup returns CDR1 LNHNV and CDR2 YYDKDF (reference sequence). V lost 3 bases, J lost 2 bases, and 3 bases stayed unmatched. There are 15 residues in the CDR3. The CDR3 region has the DNA TGTGCCACCAGCAGTACTAGCGGCCCCTACAATGAGCAGTTCTTC. It specifies CATSSTSGPYNEQFF.

The chain employs TRBV5-6 and TRBJ2-7; TRBD1 matches 12 bases. After removal of 5 bases from V and 3 bases from J, the junction contained 9 bases not matched to a gene. From germline, CDR1 is SGHDT and CDR2 YYEEEE. The CDR3 covers 16 residues. This chain's CDR3 is CASSTGTGGPDYEQYF. Here the CDR3 DNA reads TGTGCCAGCAGTACCGGGACAGGGGGCCCGGACTACGAGCAGTACTTC.

This clonotype was counted ten times or more. The rearrangement uses TRBV27 and TRBJ2-1; 8 positions agree with TRBD2. CDR1 MNHEY and CDR2 SMNVEV come from the germline V gene (reference sequence). CDR3 length equals 17 residues. Losses at the gene ends were 1 base for V and 3 bases for J; bases not matched to a gene: 8. CDR3 amino acids: CASSLFRGGPLYNEQFF. The DNA for the CDR3 is TGTGCCAGCAGTTTATTTCGGGGGGGGCCTCTCTACAATGAGCAGTTCTTC.

This clonotype was detected only a few times. The V gene is TRBV29-1, the J gene TRBJ2-1, with 13 bases lining up with TRBD2. Germline assignment: CDR1 SQVTM and CDR2 ANQGSEA. This CDR3 has 14 residues. V lost 5 bases to trimming and J lost 5 bases; unmatched junction nucleotides: 3. CDR3 sequence reads: CSVYGLAGDNEQFF. Written as DNA, the CDR3 is TGCAGCGTTTACGGACTAGCGGGAGACAATGAGCAGTTCTTC.

Here the CDR3 DNA reads TGCGCCAGCAGCCAAGATATGGCGAAACGCGCCTACGAGCAGTACTTC. Encoded protein: CASSQDMAKRAYEQYF. The rearrangement uses TRBV4-1 and TRBJ2-7; no definite D call. Germline V CDR1 and CDR2: MGHRA, YSYEKL. This CDR3 has 16 amino acids. V lost 0 bases and J 2 bases, leaving 14 bases between the germline ends.

The sample holds a few counts of this clonotype. The J gene is TRBJ1-1, the V gene TRBV5-1, with 9 bases lining up with TRBD1. Germline CDR1 and CDR2: SGHRS and YFSETQ. The CDR3 is 15 residues long. The J segment lost 7 bases and the V segment lost 0 bases, leaving 7 bases of the junction unmatched. This CDR3 reads CASSLGTGGANEAFF. DNA of the CDR3: TGCGCCAGCAGCTTGGGTACAGGGGGCGCGAATGAAGCTTTCTTT.

This clonotype was counted at least ten times. This chain uses TRBV15 with TRBJ2-7; TRBD1 agrees at 7 bases. This CDR3 region has 13 residues. Germline V gene lookup returns CDR1 LNHNV and CDR2 YYDKDF (reference sequence). The V segment lost 4 bases and the J segment 4 bases; nucleotides outside the gene matches: 4. The CDR3 sequence: CATSIGGSYEQYF. Here the CDR3 DNA reads TGTGCCACCAGCATAGGGGGCTCTTACGAGCAGTACTTC. Full variable domain (remainder filled in from reference TRBV15 and TRBJ2-7): DAMVIQNPRYQVTQFGKPVTLSCSQTLNHNVMYWYQQKSSQAPKLLFHYYDKDFNNEADTPDNFQSRRPNTSFCFLDIRSPGLGDTAMYLCATSIGGSYEQYFGPGTRLTVT.

V and J are TRBV15 and TRBJ2-7; the D gene is possibly TRBD2 (6 bases). V lost 0 bases and J lost 0, with 12 bases in between. CDR1 is LNHNV and CDR2 is YYDKDF in the germline V gene (reference sequence). The CDR3 spans 16 residues. This CDR3 is CATSRERDGSSYEQYF. The CDR3 nucleotides read TGTGCCACCAGCAGAGAAAGGGACGGGAGCTCCTACGAGCAGTACTTC.

The chain links TRBV6-1 to TRBJ1-1; a possible D gene is TRBD1 (5 bases). This CDR3 contains 15 residues. CDR1 and CDR2 from the germline V gene are MNHNS and SASEGT. With 7 bases removed from V and 3 bases from J, the gap between germline ends came to 18 bases. For the CDR3, the DNA is TGTGCCAGCACCGACTTCGGCAGGGTGGACACTGAAGCTTTCTTT. Translation: CASTDFGRVDTEAFF.

Many counts were recorded for this clonotype. This sequence joins TRBV12-3 or TRBV12-4 and TRBJ2-5; TRBD2 matches at 7 bases. This CDR3 has 14 amino acids. V lost 3 bases, J lost 2 bases, and 3 bases stayed unmatched. The CDR3, as DNA: TGTGCCAGCAGTTTGGGAGGGATACAAGAGACCCAGTACTTC. As protein: CASSLGGIQETQYF.

This clonotype came up a few times. The rearrangement uses TRBV4-1 and TRBJ2-7; 7 nucleotides match TRBD1. The length of the CDR3 is 15 residues. Germline assignment: CDR1 MGHRA and CDR2 YSYEKL. V was clipped by 5 bases and J by 2 bases; unmatched bases: 9. The CDR3 nucleotides are TGCGCCAGCAGCTTACAGGGGCTAACTACCTACGAGCAGTACTTC. It codes for CASSLQGLTTYEQYF.